The subject of this entry is one T cell receptor (beta chain). Original analysis: Amplification of reference gene primers provided the estimated nucleated cell counts. Libraries were prepared by immunoSEQ multiplex PCR; TCRdb keeps only in-frame clonotypes and omits some of them. V, J and clone size derive from that table, while D and trimming were established from the DNA sequence. The sample lists tens of thousands of clones; 75% to 95% were seen once. This entry comes from a study of blood T cell repertoires in COVID-19. Looking at the study overall: In each case, the material was cDNA or gDNA derived from T cells, B-cell-depleted T cells, or PBMCs.

CDR1 SGHDT and CDR2 YYEEEE come from the germline V gene. V was shortened by 1 base and J by 4 bases, with 17 bases between the two germline ends. This CDR3 spans 17 amino acids. The source of this sequence is a woman older than 75 with acute or convalescent COVID-19. This chain uses TRBV5-6 with TRBJ2-2; maybe TRBD1 (5 bases). The sequenced material came from peripheral blood. The CDR3 nucleotides are TGTGCCAGCAGCTTGCAGGTGGGGCTAGTGGGCACCGGGGAGCTGTTTTTT. It yields the protein CASSLQVGLVGTGELFF.